This T cell receptor beta chain was obtained from a study of neurological immune-mediated disorders. General study findings and limits: The expanded clones of different subjects shared no CDR3 amino acid sequences (suggesting private repertoires in all groups).

The time point is: longitudinal time-point 1 (baseline). This CDR3 contains 15 residues. CDR1 and CDR2 (germline): SEHNR, FQNEAQ (reference sequence). V dropped 4 bases and J dropped 5; count of bases not matched to a gene: 4. This clonotype was counted ten times or more. What it binds is unknown. One entry per CDR3 protein, called by TCRdb with MiXCR from the 5' RACE reads. The sample records 64,000 or so distinct CDR3 sequences, roughly 10% being singletons. The receptor was derived from a man younger than 40 in good health. This sequence joins TRBV7-9 and TRBJ2-5; 13 bases map to TRBD2. Material: PBMCs. DNA of the CDR3: TGTGCCAGCAGCTCCGGACTAGCGGGAGCGGAGACCCAGTACTTC. Translation gives CASSSGLAGAETQYF.